These 11 T cell receptor beta chains were all obtained from the same sample, sequenced in a study of CD8 T cells in ankylosing spondylitis. TCRdb independently ran MiXCR on the 5' RACE reads; one entry per CDR3 protein. The sample shows roughly 100,000 distinct CDR3 sequences, 20% to 30% of them seen only once. Sequences were obtained from synovial fluid, either unsorted or a sorted T cell fraction (not recorded which). Every receptor here comes from a male donor with ankylosing spondylitis.

Ten or more counts support this clonotype. The V gene is TRBV11-2, the J gene TRBJ1-1; D possibly corresponds to TRBD1 (5 bases). CDR3 length: 15 amino acids. V was trimmed by 1 base and J by 5 bases, leaving 14 bases between them. CDR1 SGHAT and CDR2 FQNNGV come from the germline V gene. The CDR3 loop is CASSLVIREATEAFF. In nucleotides, the CDR3 is TGTGCCAGCAGCTTAGTTATCAGGGAGGCGACTGAAGCTTTCTTT.

The sample holds a few counts of this clonotype. The rearrangement joins TRBV20-1 to TRBJ2-3, with 9 bases lining up with TRBD2. The V gene's germline CDR1 is DFQATT and CDR2 SNEGSKA (reference sequence). The CDR3 consists of 15 residues. V lost 5 bases to trimming and J lost 4 bases; unmatched junction nucleotides: 10. The CDR3 DNA is TGCAGTGCTGGACGAAGCGGGGGGAGATCAGATACGCAGTATTTT. It codes for CSAGRSGGRSDTQYF.

This clonotype was counted a few times. The V call is TRBV15, the J call TRBJ2-6; 8 bases are shared with TRBD1. This CDR3 has 17 amino acids. Per germline, CDR1 LNHNV and CDR2 YYDKDF (reference sequence). After removal of 5 bases from V and 0 bases from J, the junction contained 6 bases not matched to a gene. The CDR3 region is CATSPTGARSGANVLTF. The CDR3 DNA follows: TGTGCCACCAGCCCGACAGGGGCACGCTCTGGGGCCAACGTCCTGACTTTC.

V gene TRBV24-1 combines with J gene TRBJ2-1; the D gene is possibly TRBD1 (6 bases). This CDR3 has 16 amino acids. CDR1 KGHDR and CDR2 SFDVKD come from the germline V gene. V lost 7 bases and J lost 7, with 22 bases in between. This CDR3 is CATSIPGQGRYNEQFF. CDR3 DNA: TGTGCCACCAGCATACCGGGACAAGGAAGGTATAATGAGCAGTTCTTC.

This clonotype came up a few times. The chain joins TRBV29-1 to TRBJ1-2; D is ambiguous. The V gene's germline CDR1 is SQVTM and CDR2 ANQGSEA. V lost 0 bases, J lost 10 bases, and 15 bases lay in between. The CDR3 runs to 13 residues. In nucleotides, the CDR3 is TGCAGCGTTGAAGATCAATCCGGGCTCCACTACACCTTC. Protein: CSVEDQSGLHYTF. Complete variable domain (other parts from reference TRBV29-1 and TRBJ1-2): SAVISQKPSRDICQRGTSLTIQCQVDSQVTMMFWYRQQPGQSLTLIATANQGSEATYESGFVIDKFPISRPNLTFSTLTVSNMSPEDSSIYLCSVEDQSGLHYTFGSGTRLTVV.

The chain combines TRBV27 with TRBJ1-2; TRBD1 might be the D (5 bases). This CDR3 has 17 amino acids. The V gene's germline CDR1 is MNHEY and CDR2 SMNVEV (reference sequence). The V and J ends lost 4 bases and 0 bases respectively, with 18 bases between them. The DNA for the CDR3 is TGTGCCAGCAGTTCGTCCAACTTAAGACAGTCTAACTATGGCTACACCTTC. Its translation: CASSSSNLRQSNYGYTF.

This rearrangement joins TRBV12-3 or TRBV12-4 to TRBJ2-1, with 11 bases identical to TRBD2. The CDR3 sequence is 17 residues long. As DNA, the CDR3 is TGTACCTTCAGTTCGGATAGCGGGAGGGCCTCTTACAATGAGCAGTTCTTC. It is translated as CTFSSDSGRASYNEQFF.

The chain links TRBV2 to TRBJ2-5; D is undetermined. The germline V gene has CDR1 SNHLY and CDR2 FYNNEI. The CDR3 has 13 amino acids. V was cut by 3 bases and J by 5 bases, with 10 bases left in between. The DNA of the CDR3 is TGTGCCAGCAGTGATGTGGGTGGGGAGACCCAGTACTTC. It is translated as CASSDVGGETQYF.

This clonotype came up a few times. V gene TRBV7-8 combines with J gene TRBJ1-1; possibly TRBD1 for D (6 bases). The CDR3 is 16 amino acids. Trimming left V 0 bases short and J 4 bases short, with 15 bases between. From germline, CDR1 is SGHVS and CDR2 FQNEAQ. CDR3 coding DNA: TGTGCCAGCAGCTTAGCTGGCGGGGGCGCGAGCACTGAAGCTTTCTTT. Amino acids: CASSLAGGGASTEAFF. Full variable domain (rest looked up from reference TRBV7-8 and TRBJ1-1): GAGVSQSPRYKVAKRGQDVALRCDPISGHVSLFWYQQALGQGPEFLTYFQNEAQLDKSGLPSDRFFAERPEGSVSTLKIQRTQQEDSAVYLCASSLAGGGASTEAFFGQGTRLTVV.

This clonotype turned up a few times. V gene TRBV12-3 or TRBV12-4 combines with J gene TRBJ2-1, with 9 positions matching TRBD2. The CDR3 has 16 residues. J gave up 4 bases and V 6 bases, and 10 bases lay outside the gene matches. CDR3 sequence: CASSPSGGRGYNEQFF. CDR3 coding DNA: TGTGCCAGCAGCCCCTCCGGCGGGAGGGGTTACAATGAGCAGTTCTTC.

The V and J genes are TRBV29-1 and TRBJ2-3; D unresolved. CDR1 is SQVTM and CDR2 is ANQGSEA in the germline V gene. V was shortened by 6 bases and J by 5 bases, with 18 bases between the two germline ends. The CDR3 contains 14 residues. CDR3 loop: CSVGNGVVGDTQYF. CDR3 nucleotide sequence: TGCAGCGTGGGAAATGGGGTCGTTGGAGATACGCAGTATTTT.